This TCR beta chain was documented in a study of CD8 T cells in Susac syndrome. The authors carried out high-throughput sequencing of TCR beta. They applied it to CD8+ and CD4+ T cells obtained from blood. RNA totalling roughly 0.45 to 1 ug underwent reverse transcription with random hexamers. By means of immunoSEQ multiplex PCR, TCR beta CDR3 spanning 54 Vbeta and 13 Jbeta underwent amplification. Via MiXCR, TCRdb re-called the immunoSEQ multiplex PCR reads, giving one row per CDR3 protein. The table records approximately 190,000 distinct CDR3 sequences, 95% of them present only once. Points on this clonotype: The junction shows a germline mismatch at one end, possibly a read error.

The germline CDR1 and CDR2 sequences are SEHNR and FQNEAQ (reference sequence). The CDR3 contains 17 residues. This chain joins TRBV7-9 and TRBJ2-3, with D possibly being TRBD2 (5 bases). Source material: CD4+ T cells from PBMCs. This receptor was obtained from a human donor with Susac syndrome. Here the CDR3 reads CASSSAPGISPTDTQYF. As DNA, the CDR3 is TGTGCCAGTAGCTCCGCTCCCGGGATTTCCCCCACAGATACGCAGTATTTT.